This T cell receptor beta chain is from a study of early T cells in non-severe SARS-CoV-2 infection. Study summary: RNA in bulk from unsorted whole blood was sequenced, and chains were unpaired.

After removal of 4 bases from V and 3 bases from J, the junction contained 11 bases not matched to a gene. The germline V gene has CDR1 MNHEY and CDR2 SVGEGT. This CDR3 comprises 16 residues. General study results and limits: Matching against VDJdb likely underestimated virus-specific expansions, favoring anti-spike CD8.

Attachment of unique molecular identifiers was made to individual cDNA molecules. TCRdb redid the calling of the 5' RACE reads with MiXCR, one entry per CDR3 protein. The sample lists around 78,000 distinct CDR3 sequences, about 9.5% seen once, with less than 10% in the top ten. In this sample, this clonotype turned up many times. The antigen is undetermined. This chain connects TRBV6-2 or TRBV6-3 to TRBJ2-7, with TRBD2 matching 8 bases. The sequence was obtained from an adult who was a healthcare worker with PCR-confirmed SARS-CoV-2 infection or an uninfected control (not recorded which). This material consisted of whole blood, taken at baseline. CDR3 nucleotides: TGTGCCAGCAGTTCCCGATGGAGCGGGGGTGTCTACGAGCAGTACTTC. This gives the protein CASSSRWSGGVYEQYF.